Here is one T cell receptor (beta chain) with its context. What it binds is not known. Profiled with immunoSEQ multiplex PCR; TCRdb holds only in-frame clones, not every one. The sample includes over 400,000 clones, about nine tenths of them seen just once. The data originate from a study of Ad26.COV2.S vaccination and SARS-CoV-2 variants. Documented treatment: over 15 received Ad26.COV2.S at low or high dose, single or two shots; 5 received placebo; per-sample allocation not given. All samples were drawn on day 63, counting from the first vaccine or placebo injection. Built on an Ad26 vector, the vaccine expressed Wuhan-strain SARS-CoV-2 spike. Study-level results: With respect to non-spike TCR breadth, vaccine and placebo recipients were similar. The authors reported substantial breadth in spike-specific CD8+ and CD4+ T cell responses after vaccination.

The CDR3 has 15 residues. Trimming removed 1 base at V and 5 bases at J, with 11 bases between. Germline V gene lookup returns CDR1 MGHDK and CDR2 SYGVNS. Sequenced here: peripheral blood, sampled in a trial of Ad26.COV2.S vaccine versus placebo. The sequence came from a person aged 18 to 65 who received the Ad26.COV2.S COVID-19 vaccine or a placebo. The V gene is TRBV25-1, the J gene TRBJ1-4; maybe TRBD1 (6 bases). The CDR3 sequence is CASSEFGGINEKLFF. CDR3 coding DNA: TGTGCCAGCAGTGAATTCGGGGGCATCAATGAAAAACTGTTTTTT.